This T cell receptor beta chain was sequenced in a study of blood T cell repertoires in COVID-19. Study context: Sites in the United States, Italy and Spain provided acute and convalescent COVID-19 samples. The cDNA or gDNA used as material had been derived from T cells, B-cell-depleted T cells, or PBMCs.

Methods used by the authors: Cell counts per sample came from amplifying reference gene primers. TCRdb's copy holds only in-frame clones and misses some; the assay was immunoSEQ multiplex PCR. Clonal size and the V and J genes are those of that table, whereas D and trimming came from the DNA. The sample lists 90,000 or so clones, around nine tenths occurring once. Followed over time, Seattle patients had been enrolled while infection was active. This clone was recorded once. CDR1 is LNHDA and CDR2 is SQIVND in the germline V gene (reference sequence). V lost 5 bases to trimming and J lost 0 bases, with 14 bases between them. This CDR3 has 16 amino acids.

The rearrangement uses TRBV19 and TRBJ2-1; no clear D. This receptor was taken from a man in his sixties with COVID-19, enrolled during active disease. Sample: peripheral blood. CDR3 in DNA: TGTGCCAGTAGTTTCCAGGCAAGACGCTCCTACAATGAGCAGTTCTTC. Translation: CASSFQARRSYNEQFF.